This TCR beta chain was profiled in a study of cytomegalovirus exposure and HLA in healthy donors. Trimming shortened V by 1 base and J by 1 base, and 13 bases separated the two germline ends. The length of the CDR3 is 16 residues. Germline V gene sequence: CDR1 SGHTA, CDR2 FQGNSA. The PCR employed 60 Vbeta primers together with 13 Jbeta primers. Assay used: immunoSEQ multiplex PCR; TCRdb lists only in-frame clones, some missing. The sample records 150,000 to 200,000 clones, roughly four fifths being singletons. Everyone who donated was a healthy bone marrow donor. The chain links TRBV7-2 to TRBJ2-5; a weak D match, TRBD2 (5 bases). The sequence derives from a man in his forties or fifties in good health and CMV-seronegative. Sequencing was carried out using PBMCs. The DNA of the CDR3 is TGTGCCAGCAGCTTAGGCGGGCTGCACTTCCAAGAGACCCAGTACTTC. This sequence encodes CASSLGGLHFQETQYF.